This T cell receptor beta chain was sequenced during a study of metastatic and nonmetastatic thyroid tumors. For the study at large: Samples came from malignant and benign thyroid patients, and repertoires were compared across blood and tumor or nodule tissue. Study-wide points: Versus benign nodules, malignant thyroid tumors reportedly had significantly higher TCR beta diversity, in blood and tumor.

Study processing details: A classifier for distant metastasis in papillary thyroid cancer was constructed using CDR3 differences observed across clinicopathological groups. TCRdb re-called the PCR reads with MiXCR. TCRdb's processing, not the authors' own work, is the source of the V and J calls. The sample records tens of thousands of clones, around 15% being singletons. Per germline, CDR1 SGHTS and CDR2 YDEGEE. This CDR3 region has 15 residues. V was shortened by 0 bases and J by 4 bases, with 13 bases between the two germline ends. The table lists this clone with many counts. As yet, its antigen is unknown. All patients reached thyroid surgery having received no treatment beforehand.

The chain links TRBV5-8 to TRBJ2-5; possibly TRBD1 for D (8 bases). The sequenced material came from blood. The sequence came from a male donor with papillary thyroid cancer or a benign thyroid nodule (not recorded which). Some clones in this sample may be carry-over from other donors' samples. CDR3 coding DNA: TGTGCCAGCAGCTTGGAGGGGGGGACAGGAGAGACCCAGTACTTC. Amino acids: CASSLEGGTGETQYF.